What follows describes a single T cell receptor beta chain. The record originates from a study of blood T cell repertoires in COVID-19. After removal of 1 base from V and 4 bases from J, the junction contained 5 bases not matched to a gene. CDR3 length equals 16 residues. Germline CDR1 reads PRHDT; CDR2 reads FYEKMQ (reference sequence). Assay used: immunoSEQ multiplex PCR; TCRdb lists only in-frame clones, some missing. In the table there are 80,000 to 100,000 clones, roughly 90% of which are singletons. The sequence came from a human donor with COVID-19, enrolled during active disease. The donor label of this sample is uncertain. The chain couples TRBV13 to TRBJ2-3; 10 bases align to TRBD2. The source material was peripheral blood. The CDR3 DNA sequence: TGTGCCAGCAGCTTAGAAGCGGGGGGGCCTTCAGATACGCAGTATTTT. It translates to CASSLEAGGPSDTQYF.